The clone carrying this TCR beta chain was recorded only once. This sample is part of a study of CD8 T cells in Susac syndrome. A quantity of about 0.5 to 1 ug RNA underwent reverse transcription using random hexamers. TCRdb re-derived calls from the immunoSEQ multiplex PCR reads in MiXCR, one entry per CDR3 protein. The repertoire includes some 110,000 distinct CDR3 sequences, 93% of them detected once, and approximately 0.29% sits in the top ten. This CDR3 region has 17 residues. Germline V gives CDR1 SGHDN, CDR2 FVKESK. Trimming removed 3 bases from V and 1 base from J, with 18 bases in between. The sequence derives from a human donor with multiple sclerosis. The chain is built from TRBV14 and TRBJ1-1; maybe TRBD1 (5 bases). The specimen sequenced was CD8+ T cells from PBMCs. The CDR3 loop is CASSHTVGGHPNTEAFF. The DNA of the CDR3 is TGTGCCAGCAGCCACACGGTCGGCGGACACCCGAACACTGAAGCTTTCTTT.